This T cell receptor (beta chain) emerged from a study of shared clonotypes between healthy human individuals. A note on this clone: Its antigen remains unidentified.

The trim removed 10 bases at V and 6 bases at J, leaving 8 bases unmatched. The CDR3 has 13 residues. Germline CDR1 reads MNHNS; CDR2 reads SASEGT. Whole-study findings and limits: Unshared clonotypes carried lower generation probabilities than those common to all four donors.

Profiled with immunoSEQ multiplex PCR; TCRdb holds only in-frame clones, not every one. This table holds 300,000 or so clones, approximately 79% found once. The source of this sequence is a man aged 30 to 39 in good health. Sequencing used memory CD4+ T cells sorted from blood. Subset reported: CD45RA-negative fraction. The chain joins TRBV6-1 to TRBJ1-2, with TRBD1 identical over 10 bases. The CDR3 DNA reads TGTGCCATCAAGGGGACAGGGGCGGATGGCTACACCTTC. It codes for CAIKGTGADGYTF.